This T cell receptor (beta chain) emerged from a study of radiotherapy plus CTLA-4 blockade in lung cancer (dated by TCRdb to the late 2010s). Study-level background: Objective responses occurred in 18% of enrolled patients, and around 29% achieved disease control.

As for this clone: This clone's antigen is unknown. No quality values exist for individual bases; no much larger clone is one base distant.

The method was the immunoSEQ multiplex PCR assay. In TCRdb, the immuneACCESS table is reduced to in-frame sequences with V and J assigned. These tables do not hold every clone; where another copy was compared, an unresolved V gene accounts for under half, and the others remain unexplained. The sample table lists approximately 78,000 clones, roughly three quarters of them with a count of one. Under 9% of the sample rests with the top ten. The study tested focal radiation therapy combined with CTLA-4 blockade (ipilimumab) in patients with chemo-refractory metastatic non-small-cell lung cancer. General study outcomes and caveats: The strongest predictors of response were reported to be early dynamic shifts in blood T cell clones along with a rise in serum interferon-beta following radiation. After treatment with radiotherapy and ipilimumab, TCR clones that originated in tumors expanded in peripheral blood.

The germline V gene specifies MGHRA as CDR1 and YSYEKL as CDR2. The CDR3 runs 15 amino acids, cysteine and phenylalanine included. This entry keeps only the CDR3 DNA: 45 bases, framed from base 1. V trim: 0 bases; J trim: 4 bases; unmatched bases: 4. This TCR was recovered from a human donor with non-small cell lung cancer who had a complete response to radiotherapy plus ipilimumab. Recombination connected TRBV4-1 to TRBJ2-3; TRBD1 fits 7 bases in the junction. The sequencing used peripheral blood, collected from a patient treated with radiotherapy plus ipilimumab. The sequence in DNA is TGCGCCAGCAGCCAAGAACAGGGGCGGGCAGATACGCAGTATTTT. Its translation reads: CASSQEQGRADTQYF.